Sequencing of this TCR beta chain was carried out in a study of blood T cell repertoires in COVID-19. For the study at large: From the United States, Italy and Spain came samples of acute and convalescent COVID-19. From T cells, B-cell-depleted T cells, or PBMCs came the material, which was cDNA or gDNA.

Authors' methods: Quantification of nucleated cells was approximated via reference gene primer amplification. Repertoires were generated with immunoSEQ multiplex PCR, while TCRdb's copy carries only in-frame clones and drops some. The V and J calls and clone size come from that table; D and trimming were worked out from the DNA. The sample has over 200,000 clones; nearly 90% are singletons. The CDR3 extends over 17 amino acids. Per germline, CDR1 SGHTA and CDR2 FQGNSA. The ends lost 3 bases at V and 5 bases at J; junction bases unmatched: 11. Material for sequencing was peripheral blood. The V gene is TRBV7-2, the J gene TRBJ2-3, with TRBD2 matching over 10 bases. The TCR was taken from a woman in her late teens or twenties who had recovered from COVID-19. The chain's CDR3 is CASSLTQREGRGDTQYF. The CDR3 nucleotides read TGTGCCAGCAGCTTGACGCAGCGGGAGGGCCGGGGAGATACGCAGTATTTT.